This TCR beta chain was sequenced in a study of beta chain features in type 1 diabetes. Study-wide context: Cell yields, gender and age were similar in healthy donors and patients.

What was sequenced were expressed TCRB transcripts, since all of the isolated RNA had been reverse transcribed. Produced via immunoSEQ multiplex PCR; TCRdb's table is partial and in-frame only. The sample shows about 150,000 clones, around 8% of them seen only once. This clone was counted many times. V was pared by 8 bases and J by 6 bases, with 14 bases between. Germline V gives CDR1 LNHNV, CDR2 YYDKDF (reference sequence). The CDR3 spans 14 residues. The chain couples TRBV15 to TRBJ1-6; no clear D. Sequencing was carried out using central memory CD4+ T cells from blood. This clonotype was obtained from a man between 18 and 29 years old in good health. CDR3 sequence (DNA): TGTGCCACCTCTCGGGGATTCACTAATTCACCCCTCCACTTT. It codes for CATSRGFTNSPLHF.